The clone carrying this TCR beta chain was observed a few times. The sample belongs to a study of blood T cell repertoires in COVID-19. Study overall: Specimens from acute and convalescent COVID-19 originated in the United States, Italy and Spain.

Looked up from germline, CDR1 is SGDLS and CDR2 is YYNGEE. V dropped 4 bases and J dropped 2; count of bases not matched to a gene: 9. CDR3 length: 16 residues. In the authors' methods: Counts of nucleated cells, estimated from reference gene primer amplification, were obtained. The data were produced by immunoSEQ multiplex PCR, yet TCRdb's version contains in-frame clones alone and is incomplete. Clone size and V and J calls were adopted from that table, with D and trimming inferred from the DNA. The table includes 380,000 or so clones, approximately 86% detected once. This sequence joins TRBV9 and TRBJ2-3, with 8 positions matching TRBD2. This TCR derives from a middle-aged woman with acute COVID-19. The material sequenced was PBMCs or T cells enriched from blood (not recorded which). The CDR3 sequence is CASSPNERGNTDTQYF. The CDR3 bases are TGTGCCAGCAGCCCAAACGAGCGGGGGAACACAGATACGCAGTATTTT.